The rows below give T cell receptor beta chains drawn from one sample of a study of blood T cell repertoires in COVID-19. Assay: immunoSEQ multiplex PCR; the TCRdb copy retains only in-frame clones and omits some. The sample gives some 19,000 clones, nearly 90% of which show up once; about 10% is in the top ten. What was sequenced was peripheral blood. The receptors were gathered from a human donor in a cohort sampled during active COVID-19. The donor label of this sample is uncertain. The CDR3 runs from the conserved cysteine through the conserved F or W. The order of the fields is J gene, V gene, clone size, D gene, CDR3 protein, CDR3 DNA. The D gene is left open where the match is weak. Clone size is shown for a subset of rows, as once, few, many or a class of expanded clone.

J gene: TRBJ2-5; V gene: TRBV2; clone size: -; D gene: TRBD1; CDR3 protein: CASSERTGRETQYF; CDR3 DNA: TGTGCCAGCAGTGAACGGACAGGAAGGGAGACCCAGTACTTC
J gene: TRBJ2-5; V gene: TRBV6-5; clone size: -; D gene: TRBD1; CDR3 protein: CASSYPGGEETQYF; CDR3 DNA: TGTGCCAGCAGTTACCCAGGGGGCGAGGAGACCCAGTACTTC
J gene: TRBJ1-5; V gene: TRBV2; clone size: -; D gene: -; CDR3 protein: CASSDGRVSNQPQHF; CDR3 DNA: TGTGCCAGCAGTGATGGCAGGGTAAGTAATCAGCCCCAGCATTTT
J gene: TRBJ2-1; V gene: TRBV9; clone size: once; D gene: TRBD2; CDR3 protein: CASSALAGTYNEQFF; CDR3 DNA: TGTGCCAGCAGCGCCCTAGCGGGTACCTACAATGAGCAGTTCTTC
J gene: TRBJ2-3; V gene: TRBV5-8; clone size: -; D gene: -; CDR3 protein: CASSPPSDTQYF; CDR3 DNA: TGTGCCAGCAGCCCCCCCTCCGATACGCAGTATTTT
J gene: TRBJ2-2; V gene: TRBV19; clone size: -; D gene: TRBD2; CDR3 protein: CASSSGLAGGRTGELFF; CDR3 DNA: TGTGCCAGTAGCTCGGGACTAGCGGGAGGACGTACCGGGGAGCTGTTTTTT
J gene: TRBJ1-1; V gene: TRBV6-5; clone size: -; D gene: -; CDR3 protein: CASSWGQNTEAFF; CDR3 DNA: TGTGCCAGCAGTTGGGGACAGAACACTGAAGCTTTCTTT
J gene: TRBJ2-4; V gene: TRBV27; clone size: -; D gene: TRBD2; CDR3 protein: CASSTTSGAWGNIQYF; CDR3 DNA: TGTGCCAGCAGTACGACTAGCGGGGCTTGGGGAAACATTCAGTACTTC
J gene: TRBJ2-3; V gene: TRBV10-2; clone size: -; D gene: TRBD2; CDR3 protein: CASRGGLDGDTQYF; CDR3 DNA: TGCGCCAGCAGGGGGGGACTAGATGGTGATACGCAGTATTTT
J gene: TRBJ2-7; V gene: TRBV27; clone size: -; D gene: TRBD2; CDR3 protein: CASSFRLAFESSYEQYF; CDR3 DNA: TGTGCCAGCAGTTTTAGACTAGCCTTCGAAAGCTCCTACGAGCAGTACTTC
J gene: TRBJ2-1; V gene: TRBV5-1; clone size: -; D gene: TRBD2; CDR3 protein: CASSLLADNEQFF; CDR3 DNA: TGCGCCAGCAGCCTGCTAGCGGACAATGAGCAGTTCTTC
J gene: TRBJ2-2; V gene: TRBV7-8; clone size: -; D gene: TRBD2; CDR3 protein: CASMLTQAGTTGELFF; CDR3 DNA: TGTGCCAGCATGTTGACCCAAGCGGGGACGACCGGGGAGCTGTTTTTT
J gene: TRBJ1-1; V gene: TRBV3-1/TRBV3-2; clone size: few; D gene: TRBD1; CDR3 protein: CASSLGGQGPETEAFF; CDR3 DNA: TGTGCCAGCAGCCTAGGTGGACAGGGACCTGAGACTGAAGCTTTCTTT
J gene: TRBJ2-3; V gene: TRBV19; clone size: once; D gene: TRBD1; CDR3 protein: CASSMGDRGPDTQYF; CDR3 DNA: TGTGCCAGTAGTATGGGGGACAGGGGGCCCGATACGCAGTATTTT
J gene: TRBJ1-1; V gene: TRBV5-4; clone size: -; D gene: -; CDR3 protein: CASSKDIMNTEAFF; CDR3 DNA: TGTGCCAGCAGCAAAGACATAATGAACACTGAAGCTTTCTTT
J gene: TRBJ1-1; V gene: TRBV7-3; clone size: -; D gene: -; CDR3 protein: CASSSSGNTEAFF; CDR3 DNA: TGTGCCAGCAGCTCCTCAGGGAATACTGAAGCTTTCTTT
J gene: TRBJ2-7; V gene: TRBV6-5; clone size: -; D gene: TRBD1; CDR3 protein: CASSRTGRHEQYF; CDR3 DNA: TGTGCCAGCAGCCGGACAGGGCGACACGAGCAGTACTTC
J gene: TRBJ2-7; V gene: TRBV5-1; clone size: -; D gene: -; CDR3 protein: CASSLAPESSYEQYF; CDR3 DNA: TGCGCCAGCAGCTTGGCCCCGGAGAGCTCCTACGAGCAGTACTTC
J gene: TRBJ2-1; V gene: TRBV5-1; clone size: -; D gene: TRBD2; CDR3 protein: CASSLWEGYNEQFF; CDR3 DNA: TGCGCCAGCAGCTTGTGGGAGGGATACAATGAGCAGTTCTTC
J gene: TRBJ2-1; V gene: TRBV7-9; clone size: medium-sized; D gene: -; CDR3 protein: CASSLDSTGHNEQFF; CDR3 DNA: TGTGCCAGCAGCTTAGACTCCACAGGGCACAATGAGCAGTTCTTC
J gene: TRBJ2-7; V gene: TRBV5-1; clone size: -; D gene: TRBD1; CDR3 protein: CASSLAMGTGAYEQYF; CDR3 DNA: TGCGCCAGCAGCTTGGCCATGGGGACAGGGGCCTACGAGCAGTACTTC
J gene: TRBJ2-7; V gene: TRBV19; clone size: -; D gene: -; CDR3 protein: CASSMMYGSSYEQYF; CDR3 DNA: TGTGCCAGTAGTATGATGTACGGGAGTTCCTACGAGCAGTACTTC
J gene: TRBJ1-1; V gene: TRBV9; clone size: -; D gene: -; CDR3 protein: CASSARAGPGTEAFF; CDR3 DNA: TGTGCCAGCAGCGCTAGGGCCGGCCCGGGAACTGAAGCTTTCTTT
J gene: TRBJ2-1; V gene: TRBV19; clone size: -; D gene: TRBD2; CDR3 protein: CASNSGRALNEQFF; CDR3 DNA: TGTGCCAGTAATAGCGGGAGGGCCCTCAATGAGCAGTTCTTC
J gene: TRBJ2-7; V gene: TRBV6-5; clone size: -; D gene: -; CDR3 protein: CASSYSGGASYEQYF; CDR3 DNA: TGTGCCAGCAGTTACTCTGGCGGGGCGTCCTACGAGCAGTACTTC
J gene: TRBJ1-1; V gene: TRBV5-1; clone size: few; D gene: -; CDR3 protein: CASSLAGGLGTEAFF; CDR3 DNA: TGCGCCAGCAGCTTGGCGGGGGGGCTGGGGACTGAAGCTTTCTTT
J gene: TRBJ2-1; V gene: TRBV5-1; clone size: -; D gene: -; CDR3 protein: CASSLPSGHEQFF; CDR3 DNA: TGCGCCAGCAGCTTACCTTCAGGGCATGAGCAGTTCTTC
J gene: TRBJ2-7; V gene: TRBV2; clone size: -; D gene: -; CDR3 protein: CASTPGLFSYEQYF; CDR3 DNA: TGTGCCAGCACCCCCGGACTTTTCTCCTACGAGCAGTACTTC
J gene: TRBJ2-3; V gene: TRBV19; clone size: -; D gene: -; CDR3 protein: CASSILPGTDTQYF; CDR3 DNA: TGTGCCAGTAGTATACTGCCAGGGACAGATACGCAGTATTTT
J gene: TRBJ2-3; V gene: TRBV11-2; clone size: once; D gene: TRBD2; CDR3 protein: CASSLAVLTDTQYF; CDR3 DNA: TGTGCCAGCAGTCTAGCGGTACTCACAGATACGCAGTATTTT
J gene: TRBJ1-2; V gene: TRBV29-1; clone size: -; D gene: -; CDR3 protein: CSVAEGQNYGYTF; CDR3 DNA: TGCAGCGTTGCCGAGGGACAAAACTATGGCTACACCTTC
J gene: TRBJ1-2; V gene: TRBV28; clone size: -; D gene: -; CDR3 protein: CASIKTPTANGYTF; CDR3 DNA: TGTGCCAGCATTAAAACCCCCACAGCCAATGGCTACACCTTC
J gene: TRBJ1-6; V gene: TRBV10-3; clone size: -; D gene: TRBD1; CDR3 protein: CAISGTGRVDSYNSPLHF; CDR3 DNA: TGTGCCATCAGCGGGACAGGGAGAGTGGACTCCTATAATTCACCCCTCCACTTT
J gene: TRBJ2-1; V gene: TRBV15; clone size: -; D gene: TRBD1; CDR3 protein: CATSRFGQGSGEQFF; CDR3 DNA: TGTGCCACCAGCAGATTTGGACAGGGAAGCGGTGAGCAGTTCTTC
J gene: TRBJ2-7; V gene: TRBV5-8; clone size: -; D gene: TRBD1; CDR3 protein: CASSIGQGANEQYF; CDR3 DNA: TGTGCCAGCAGCATAGGACAGGGGGCGAACGAGCAGTACTTC
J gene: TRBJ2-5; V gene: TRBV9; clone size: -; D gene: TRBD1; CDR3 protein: CASSATGGIETQYF; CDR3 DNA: TGTGCCAGCAGCGCGACAGGGGGCATAGAGACCCAGTACTTC
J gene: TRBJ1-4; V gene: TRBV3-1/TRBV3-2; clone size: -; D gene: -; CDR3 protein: CASSQHAPGQATNEKLFF; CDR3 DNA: TGTGCCAGCAGCCAACACGCTCCCGGACAAGCAACTAATGAAAAACTGTTTTTT
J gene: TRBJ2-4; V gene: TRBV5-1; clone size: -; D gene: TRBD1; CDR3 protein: CASSYGQGLDIQYF; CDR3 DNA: TGCGCCAGCAGCTACGGACAGGGGTTGGACATTCAGTACTTC
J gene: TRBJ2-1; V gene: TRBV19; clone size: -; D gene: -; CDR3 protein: CASSFPEASYNEQFF; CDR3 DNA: TGTGCCAGTAGTTTCCCTGAGGCCTCCTACAATGAGCAGTTCTTC
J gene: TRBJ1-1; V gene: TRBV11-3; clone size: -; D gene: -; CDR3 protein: CASSLNDRTFPEAFF; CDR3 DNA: TGTGCCAGCAGCTTAAACGACAGGACCTTCCCTGAAGCTTTCTTT
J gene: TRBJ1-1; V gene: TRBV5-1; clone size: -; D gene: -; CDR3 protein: CASSWRPGLMNTEAFF; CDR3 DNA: TGCGCCAGCAGCTGGAGGCCAGGCCTTATGAACACTGAAGCTTTCTTT
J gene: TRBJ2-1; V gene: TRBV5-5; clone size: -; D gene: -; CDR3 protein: CASSLVEARNEQFF; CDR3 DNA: TGTGCCAGCAGCTTGGTTGAGGCGAGGAATGAGCAGTTCTTC
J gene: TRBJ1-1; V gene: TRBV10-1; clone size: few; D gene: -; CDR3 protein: CASRRRPEAEAFF; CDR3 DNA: TGCGCCAGCAGGAGACGACCTGAGGCTGAAGCTTTCTTT